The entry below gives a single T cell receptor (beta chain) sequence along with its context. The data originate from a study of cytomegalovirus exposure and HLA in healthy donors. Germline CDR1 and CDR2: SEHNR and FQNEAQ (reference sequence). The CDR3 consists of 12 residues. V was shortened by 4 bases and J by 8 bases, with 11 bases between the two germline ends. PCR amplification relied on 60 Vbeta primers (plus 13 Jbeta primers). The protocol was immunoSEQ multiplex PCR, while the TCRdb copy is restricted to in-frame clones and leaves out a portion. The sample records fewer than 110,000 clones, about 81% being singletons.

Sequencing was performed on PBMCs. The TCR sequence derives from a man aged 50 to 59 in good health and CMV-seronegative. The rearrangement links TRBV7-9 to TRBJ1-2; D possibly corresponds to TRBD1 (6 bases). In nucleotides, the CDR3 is TGTGCCAGCAGCTATGACAGGACAGGCTACACCTTC. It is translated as CASSYDRTGYTF.